This record covers a single T cell receptor beta chain. This entry belongs to a study of blood T cell repertoires in COVID-19. Study summary: Samples representing acute and convalescent COVID-19 were sourced from the United States, Italy and Spain. In each case, the material was cDNA or gDNA derived from T cells, B-cell-depleted T cells, or PBMCs.

Authors' data handling: How many nucleated cells were present was estimated from reference gene primer amplification. Assay: immunoSEQ multiplex PCR; the TCRdb copy retains only in-frame clones and omits some. That table furnishes V, J and clone size, whereas the DNA furnished D and trimming. The sample has 250,000 or so clones, around 87% seen once. Germline V gene data show CDR1 as LGHNA and CDR2 as YNFKEQ. With V trimmed by 5 bases and J by 5 bases, 9 bases remained unmatched. CDR3 length: 15 residues. Seattle's enrolled individuals joined amid active infection and were then monitored longitudinally.

Material: peripheral blood. This TCR was sampled from a woman in her fifties or sixties with COVID-19, enrolled during active disease. The V and J genes are TRBV4-2 and TRBJ1-5, with TRBD1 identical over 7 bases. The CDR3 here is CASSESRDSHQPQHF. The CDR3 DNA sequence: TGTGCCAGCAGCGAATCTAGGGACAGCCATCAGCCCCAGCATTTT.